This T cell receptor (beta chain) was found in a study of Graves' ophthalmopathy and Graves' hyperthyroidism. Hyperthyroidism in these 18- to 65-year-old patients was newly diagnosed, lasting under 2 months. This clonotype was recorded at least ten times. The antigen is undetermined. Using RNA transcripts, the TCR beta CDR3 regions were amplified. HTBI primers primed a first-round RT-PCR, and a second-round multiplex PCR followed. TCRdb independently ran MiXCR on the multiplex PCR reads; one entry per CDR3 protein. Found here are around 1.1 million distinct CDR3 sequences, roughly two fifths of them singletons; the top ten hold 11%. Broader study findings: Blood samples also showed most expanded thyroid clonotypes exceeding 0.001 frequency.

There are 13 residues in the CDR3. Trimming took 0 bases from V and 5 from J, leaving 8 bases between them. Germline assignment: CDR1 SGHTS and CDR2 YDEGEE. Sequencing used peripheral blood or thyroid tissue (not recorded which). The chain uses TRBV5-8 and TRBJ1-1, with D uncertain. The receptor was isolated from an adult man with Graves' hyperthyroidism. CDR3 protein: CASSLGSRTEAFF. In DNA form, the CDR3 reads TGTGCCAGCAGCTTGGGATCAAGAACTGAAGCTTTCTTT.